This TCR beta chain was identified during a study of blood T cell repertoires in COVID-19. Study-level background: From the United States, Italy and Spain came samples of acute and convalescent COVID-19. PBMCs, B-cell-depleted T cells, or T cells provided the cDNA or gDNA that made up the material.

Methods used by the authors: Amplifying reference gene primers gave estimates of nucleated cell counts. Profiled with immunoSEQ multiplex PCR; TCRdb holds only in-frame clones, not every one. The V and J calls and clone size are taken from that table; D and trimming were inferred from the DNA. The sample has 90,000 to 110,000 clones; around 80% are singletons. V lost 3 bases to trimming and J lost 7 bases; unmatched junction nucleotides: 12. The CDR3 is 17 amino acids. Germline CDR1 is KGHSH and CDR2 is LQKENI. This clonotype originated in a human donor in a cohort sampled during active or convalescent COVID-19. Sequencing was done on a sample of peripheral blood. The chain joins TRBV18 to TRBJ1-6; 7 bases are shared with TRBD1. CDR3 protein: CASSPPRDSSKNSPLHF. The CDR3 nucleotides read TGTGCCAGCTCACCTCCCCGGGACAGCTCTAAAAATTCACCCCTCCACTTT.